This T cell receptor (beta chain) was sequenced during a study of beta chain features in type 1 diabetes. Findings and limits, study-wide: Among patients, naive, central memory and Treg TCRB repertoires appeared more similar than among healthy donors. Among all four CD4+ subsets, Type 1 diabetes patients had TCRB CDR3s that were moderately but significantly shorter.

CDR1 MNHNS and CDR2 SASEGT come from the germline V gene. V lost 6 bases to trimming and J lost 4 bases; unmatched junction nucleotides: 8. This CDR3 is built from 15 residues. This clone occurred a few times. Antigen specificity is unknown. The investigators reverse transcribed all of the isolated RNA, so they sequenced expressed TCRB transcripts. Each sample of naive, central memory or regulatory T cells had, on average, around 4 million reads. TCRdb's copy holds only in-frame clones and misses some; the assay was immunoSEQ multiplex PCR. Among 50,000 or so clones, around 40% were seen once, and the ten largest hold around 1.5%. CD45RO/CCR7/CD25/CD127/CD95/CD27 staining was used to isolate CD4+ naive, central memory, regulatory and stem cell-like memory cells by sorting.

The chain uses TRBV6-1 and TRBJ1-1; 10 bases align to TRBD1. Sequencing used Tregs from blood. This clonotype was sampled from a man in his thirties or forties with type 1 diabetes. In DNA form, the CDR3 reads TGTGCCAGCAGAAGGGACAGGGGCTCCGTCACTGAAGCTTTCTTT. Its translation is CASRRDRGSVTEAFF.